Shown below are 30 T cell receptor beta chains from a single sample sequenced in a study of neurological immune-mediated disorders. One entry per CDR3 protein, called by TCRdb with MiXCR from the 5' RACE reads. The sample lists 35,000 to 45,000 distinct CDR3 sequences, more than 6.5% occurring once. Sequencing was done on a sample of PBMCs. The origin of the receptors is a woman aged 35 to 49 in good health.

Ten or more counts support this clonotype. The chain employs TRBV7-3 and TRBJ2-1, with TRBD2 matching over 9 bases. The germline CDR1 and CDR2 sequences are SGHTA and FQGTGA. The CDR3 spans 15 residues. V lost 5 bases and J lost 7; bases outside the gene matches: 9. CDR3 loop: CASSAPGLAWNEQFF. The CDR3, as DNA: TGTGCCAGCAGCGCCCCGGGACTAGCCTGGAATGAGCAGTTCTTC.

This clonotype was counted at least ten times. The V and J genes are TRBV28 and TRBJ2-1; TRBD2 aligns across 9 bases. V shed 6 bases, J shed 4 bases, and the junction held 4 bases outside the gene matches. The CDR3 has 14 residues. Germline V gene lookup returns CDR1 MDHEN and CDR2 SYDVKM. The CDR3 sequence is CASSLSGGYNEQFF. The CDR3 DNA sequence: TGTGCCAGCAGCCTTAGCGGGGGTTACAATGAGCAGTTCTTC. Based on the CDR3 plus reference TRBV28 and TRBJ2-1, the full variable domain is DVKVTQSSRYLVKRTGEKVFLECVQDMDHENMFWYRQDPGLGLRLIYFSYDVKMKEKGDIPEGYSVSREKKERFSLILESASTNQTSMYLCASSLSGGYNEQFFGPGTRLTVL.

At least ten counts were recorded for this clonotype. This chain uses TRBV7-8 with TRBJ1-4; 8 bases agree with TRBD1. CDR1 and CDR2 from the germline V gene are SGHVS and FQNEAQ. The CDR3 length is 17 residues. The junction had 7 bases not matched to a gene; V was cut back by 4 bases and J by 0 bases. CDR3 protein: CASSSPGQETTNEKLFF. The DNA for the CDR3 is TGTGCCAGCAGCTCCCCGGGACAGGAGACAACTAATGAAAAACTGTTTTTT.

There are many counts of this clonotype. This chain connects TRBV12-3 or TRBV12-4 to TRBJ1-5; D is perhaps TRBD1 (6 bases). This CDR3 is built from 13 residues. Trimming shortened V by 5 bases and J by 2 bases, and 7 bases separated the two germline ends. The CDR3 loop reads CASSPGGNQPQHF. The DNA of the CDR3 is TGTGCCAGCAGTCCAGGGGGCAATCAGCCCCAGCATTTT.

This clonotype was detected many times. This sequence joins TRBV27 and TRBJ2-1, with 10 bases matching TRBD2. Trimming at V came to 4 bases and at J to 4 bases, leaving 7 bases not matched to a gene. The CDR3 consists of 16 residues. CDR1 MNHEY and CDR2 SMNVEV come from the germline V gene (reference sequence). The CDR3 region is CASSSLAGVGYNEQFF. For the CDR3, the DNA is TGTGCCAGCAGTTCCCTAGCGGGAGTGGGGTACAATGAGCAGTTCTTC.

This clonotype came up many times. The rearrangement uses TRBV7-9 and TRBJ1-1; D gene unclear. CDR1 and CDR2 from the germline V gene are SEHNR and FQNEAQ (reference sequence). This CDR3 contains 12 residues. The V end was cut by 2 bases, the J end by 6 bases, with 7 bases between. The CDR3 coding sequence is TGTGCCAGCAGCTTAAGCTTGTCTGAAGCTTTCTTT. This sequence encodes CASSLSLSEAFF. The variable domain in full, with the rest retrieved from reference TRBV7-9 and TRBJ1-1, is DTGVSQNPRHKITKRGQNVTFRCDPISEHNRLYWYRQTLGQGPEFLTYFQNEAQLEKSRLLSDRFSAERPKGSFSTLEIQRTEQGDSAMYLCASSLSLSEAFFGQGTRLTVV.

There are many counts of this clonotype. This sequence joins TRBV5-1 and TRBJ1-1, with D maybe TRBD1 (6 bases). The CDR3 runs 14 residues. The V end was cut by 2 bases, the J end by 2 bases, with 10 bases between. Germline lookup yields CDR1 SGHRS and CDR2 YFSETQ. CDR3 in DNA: TGCGCCAGCAGCTTACAGGGAACCAACACTGAAGCTTTCTTT. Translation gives CASSLQGTNTEAFF.

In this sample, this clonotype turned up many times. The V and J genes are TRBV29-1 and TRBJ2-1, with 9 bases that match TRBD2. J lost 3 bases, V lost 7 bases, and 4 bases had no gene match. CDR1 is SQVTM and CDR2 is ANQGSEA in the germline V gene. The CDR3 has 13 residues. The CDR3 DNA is TGCAGCGAACGAGCGGGAGGCTACAATGAGCAGTTCTTC. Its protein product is CSERAGGYNEQFF.

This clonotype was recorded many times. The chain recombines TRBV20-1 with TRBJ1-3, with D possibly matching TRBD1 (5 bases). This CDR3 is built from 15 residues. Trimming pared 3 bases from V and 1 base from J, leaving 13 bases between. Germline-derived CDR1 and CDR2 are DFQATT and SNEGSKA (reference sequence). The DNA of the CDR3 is TGCAGTGCTAGGCCCCGCCGGGGGTCTGGAAACACCATATATTTT. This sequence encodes CSARPRRGSGNTIYF.

DNA of the CDR3: TGTGCCAGCTCACCACCCTCGGGAGGAACGCCCTACACCTTC. Translation gives CASSPPSGGTPYTF. The genes are TRBV18 and TRBJ1-2; no firm D call. Germline V lookup: CDR1 KGHSH, CDR2 LQKENI. Trimming left V 0 bases short and J 10 bases short, with 15 bases between. The length of the CDR3 is 14 residues.

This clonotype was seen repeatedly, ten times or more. CDR3 nucleotides: TGTGCCAGCAGCTTGCCGGGGTCTGGAAACACCATATATTTT. Amino acids: CASSLPGSGNTIYF. The chain combines TRBV5-5 with TRBJ1-3; D ambiguous. Trimming pared 1 base from V and 1 base from J, leaving 6 bases between. Germline V gene data show CDR1 as SGHKS and CDR2 as YYEKEE (reference sequence). The CDR3 sequence is 14 residues long.

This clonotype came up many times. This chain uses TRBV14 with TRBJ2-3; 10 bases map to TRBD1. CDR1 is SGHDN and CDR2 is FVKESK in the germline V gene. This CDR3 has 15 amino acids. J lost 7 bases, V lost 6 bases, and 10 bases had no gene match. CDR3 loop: CASRDGTGEVYTQYF. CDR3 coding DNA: TGTGCCAGCAGAGACGGGACAGGGGAGGTGTATACGCAGTATTTT.

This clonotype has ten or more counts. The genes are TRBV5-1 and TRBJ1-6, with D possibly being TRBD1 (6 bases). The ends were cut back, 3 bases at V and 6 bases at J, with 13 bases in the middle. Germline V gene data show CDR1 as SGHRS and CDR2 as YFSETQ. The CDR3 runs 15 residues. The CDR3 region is CASSSDGQPNSPLHF. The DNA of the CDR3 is TGCGCCAGCAGCTCGGACGGACAGCCTAATTCACCCCTCCACTTT. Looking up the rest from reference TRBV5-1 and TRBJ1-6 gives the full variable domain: KAGVTQTPRYLIKTRGQQVTLSCSPISGHRSVSWYQQTPGQGLQFLFEYFSETQRNKGNFPGRFSGRQFSNSRSEMNVSTLELGDSALYLCASSSDGQPNSPLHFGNGTRLTVT.

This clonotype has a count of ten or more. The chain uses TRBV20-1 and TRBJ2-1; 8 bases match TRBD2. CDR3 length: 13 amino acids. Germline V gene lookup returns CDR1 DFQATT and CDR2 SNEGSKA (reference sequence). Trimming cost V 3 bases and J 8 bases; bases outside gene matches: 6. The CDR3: CSASGGAWYEQFF. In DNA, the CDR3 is TGCAGTGCTAGCGGGGGGGCCTGGTATGAGCAGTTCTTC.

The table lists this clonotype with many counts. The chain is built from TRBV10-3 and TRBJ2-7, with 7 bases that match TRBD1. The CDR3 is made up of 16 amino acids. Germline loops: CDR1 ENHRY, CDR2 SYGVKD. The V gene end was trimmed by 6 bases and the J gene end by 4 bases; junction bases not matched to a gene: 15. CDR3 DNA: TGTGCCATCAGCGCCAAGGGGGCCCTGGGGGTATACGAGCAGTACTTC. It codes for CAISAKGALGVYEQYF.

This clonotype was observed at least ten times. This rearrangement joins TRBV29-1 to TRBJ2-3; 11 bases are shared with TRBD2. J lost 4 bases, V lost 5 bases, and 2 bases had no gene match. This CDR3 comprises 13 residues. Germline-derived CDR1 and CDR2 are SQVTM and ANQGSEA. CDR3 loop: CSVSSGGSDTQYF. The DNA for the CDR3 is TGCAGCGTTTCTAGCGGGGGGTCAGATACGCAGTATTTT.

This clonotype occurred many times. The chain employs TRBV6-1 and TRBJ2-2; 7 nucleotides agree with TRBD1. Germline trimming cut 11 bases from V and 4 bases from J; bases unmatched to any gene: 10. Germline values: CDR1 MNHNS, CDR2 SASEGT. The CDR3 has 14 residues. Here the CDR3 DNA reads TGTGCCGGTAGACAGGGTTGGGGCACCGGGGAGCTGTTTTTT. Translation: CAGRQGWGTGELFF.

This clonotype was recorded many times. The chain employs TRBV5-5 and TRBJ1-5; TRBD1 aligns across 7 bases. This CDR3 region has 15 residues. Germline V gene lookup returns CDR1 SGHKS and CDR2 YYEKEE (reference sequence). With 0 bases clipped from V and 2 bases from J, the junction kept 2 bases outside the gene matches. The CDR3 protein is CASSLAGGGNQPQHF. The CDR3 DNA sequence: TGTGCCAGCAGCTTGGCAGGGGGAGGCAATCAGCCCCAGCATTTT.

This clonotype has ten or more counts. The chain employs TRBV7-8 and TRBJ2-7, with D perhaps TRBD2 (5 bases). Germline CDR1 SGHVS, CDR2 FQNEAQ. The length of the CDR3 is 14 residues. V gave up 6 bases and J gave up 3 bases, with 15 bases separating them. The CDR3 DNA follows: TGTGCCAGCAGACCGCCGGGATCCCTCTACGAGCAGTACGTC. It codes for CASRPPGSLYEQYV.

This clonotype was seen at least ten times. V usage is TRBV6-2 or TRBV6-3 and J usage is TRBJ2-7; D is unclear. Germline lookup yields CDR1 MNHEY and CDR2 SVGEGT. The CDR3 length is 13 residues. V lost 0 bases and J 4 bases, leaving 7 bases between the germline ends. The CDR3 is CASSYSLRYEQYF. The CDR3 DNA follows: TGTGCCAGCAGTTACTCGCTTCGATACGAGCAGTACTTC.

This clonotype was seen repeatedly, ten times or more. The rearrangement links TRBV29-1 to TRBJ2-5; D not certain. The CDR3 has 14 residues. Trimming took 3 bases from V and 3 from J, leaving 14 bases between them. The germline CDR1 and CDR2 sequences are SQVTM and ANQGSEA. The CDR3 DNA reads TGCAGCGTTGACGCTAGGACCTCCAAAGAGACCCAGTACTTC. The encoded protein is CSVDARTSKETQYF.

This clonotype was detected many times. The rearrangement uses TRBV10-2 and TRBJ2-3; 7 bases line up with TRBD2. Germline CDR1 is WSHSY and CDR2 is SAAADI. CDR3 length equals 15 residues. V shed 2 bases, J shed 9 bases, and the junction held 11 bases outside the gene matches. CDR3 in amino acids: CASSEQTSRPGTQYF. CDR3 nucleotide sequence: TGCGCCAGCAGTGAGCAGACTAGCAGGCCAGGCACGCAGTATTTT.

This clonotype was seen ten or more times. The CDR3 is CASSSSGRAENEQFF. CDR3 DNA sequence: TGTGCCAGCAGCTCTAGCGGGAGGGCCGAGAATGAGCAGTTCTTC. J is TRBJ2-1 and V is TRBV11-2; TRBD2 matches 12 bases. The ends lost 4 bases at V and 7 bases at J; junction bases unmatched: 5. The CDR3 spans 15 residues. The V gene's germline CDR1 is SGHAT and CDR2 FQNNGV.

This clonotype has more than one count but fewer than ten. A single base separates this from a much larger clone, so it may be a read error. The CDR3 sequence is CASSILAGVYYEQFF. In DNA form, the CDR3 reads TGTGCCAGCAGCATACTAGCGGGAGTTTACTATGAGCAGTTCTTC. The chain employs TRBV7-9 and TRBJ2-1; 11 positions agree with TRBD2. The CDR3 has 15 residues. Trimming removed 5 bases from V and 8 bases from J; junction bases left unmatched: 8. Germline V gives CDR1 SEHNR, CDR2 FQNEAQ (reference sequence). Based on the CDR3 plus reference TRBV7-9 and TRBJ2-1, the full variable domain is DTGVSQNPRHKITKRGQNVTFRCDPISEHNRLYWYRQTLGQGPEFLTYFQNEAQLEKSRLLSDRFSAERPKGSFSTLEIQRTEQGDSAMYLCASSILAGVYYEQFFGPGTRLTVL.

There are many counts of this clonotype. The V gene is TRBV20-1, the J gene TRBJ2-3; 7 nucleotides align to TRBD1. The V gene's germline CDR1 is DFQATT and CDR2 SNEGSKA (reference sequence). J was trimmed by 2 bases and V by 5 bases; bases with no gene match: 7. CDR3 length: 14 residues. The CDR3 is CSASSGGPTDTQYF. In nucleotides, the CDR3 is TGCAGTGCTTCCTCAGGGGGACCCACAGATACGCAGTATTTT.

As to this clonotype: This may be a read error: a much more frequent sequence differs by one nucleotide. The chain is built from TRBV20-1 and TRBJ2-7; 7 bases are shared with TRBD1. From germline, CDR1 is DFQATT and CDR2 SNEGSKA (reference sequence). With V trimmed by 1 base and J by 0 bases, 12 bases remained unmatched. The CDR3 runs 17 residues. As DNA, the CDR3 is TGCAGTGCTAGAGTTGGTGTGAAGACAGGGCGCTCCTACGAGCAGTACTTC. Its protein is CSARVGVKTGRSYEQYF.

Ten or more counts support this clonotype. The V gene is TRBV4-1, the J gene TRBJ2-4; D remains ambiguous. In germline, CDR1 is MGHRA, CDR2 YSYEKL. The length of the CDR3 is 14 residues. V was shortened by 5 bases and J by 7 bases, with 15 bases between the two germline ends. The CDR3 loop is CASSYTAATNIQYF. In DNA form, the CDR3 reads TGCGCCAGCAGCTATACGGCTGCCACGAACATTCAGTACTTC.

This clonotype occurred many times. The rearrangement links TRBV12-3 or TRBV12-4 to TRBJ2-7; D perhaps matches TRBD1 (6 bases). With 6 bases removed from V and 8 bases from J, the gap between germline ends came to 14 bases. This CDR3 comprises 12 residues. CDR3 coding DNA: TGTGCCAGCAGCCTCCCCGGGACAAAGCAGTACTTC. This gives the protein CASSLPGTKQYF.

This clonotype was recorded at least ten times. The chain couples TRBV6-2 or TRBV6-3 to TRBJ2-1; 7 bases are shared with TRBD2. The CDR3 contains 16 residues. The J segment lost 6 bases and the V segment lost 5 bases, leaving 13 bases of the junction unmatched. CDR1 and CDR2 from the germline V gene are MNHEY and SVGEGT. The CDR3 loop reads CASSNPLAAGGNEQFF. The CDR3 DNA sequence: TGTGCCAGCAGTAACCCTCTAGCGGCCGGCGGCAATGAGCAGTTCTTC.

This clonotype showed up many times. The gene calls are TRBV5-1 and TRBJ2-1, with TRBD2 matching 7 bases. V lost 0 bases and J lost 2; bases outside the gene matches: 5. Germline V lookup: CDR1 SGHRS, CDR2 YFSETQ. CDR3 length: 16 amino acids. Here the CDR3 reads CASSLVALAAYNEQFF. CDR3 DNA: TGCGCCAGCAGCTTGGTCGCCCTAGCGGCCTACAATGAGCAGTTCTTC.